This TCR beta chain stems from a study of blood T cell repertoires in COVID-19. The V and J ends lost 0 bases and 3 bases, in that order; junction bases with no gene match: 2. The germline gives CDR1 MGHRA, CDR2 YSYEKL. The CDR3 has 15 amino acids. Donors of Cohort 3 who recovered were those that had two negative PCRs, clearance, or symptom resolution. Data came from immunoSEQ multiplex PCR; TCRdb stores just in-frame clones and leaves some out. This table has about 150,000 clones, roughly 89% appearing once. Sequencing was carried out using PBMCs or T cells enriched from blood (not recorded which). This TCR was recovered from a man aged 50 to 60 who had recovered from COVID-19. The rearrangement joins TRBV4-1 to TRBJ1-3, with 7 nucleotides matching TRBD1. CDR3 protein: CASSQEDRVGNTIYF. As DNA, the CDR3 is TGCGCCAGCAGCCAAGAAGACAGGGTTGGAAACACCATATATTTT.